The clone carrying this TCR beta chain has at least ten counts. Its antigen is not identified. J was trimmed by 3 bases and V by 3 bases; bases with no gene match: 5. The CDR3 length is 15 residues. Germline CDR1 DFQATT, CDR2 SNEGSKA (reference sequence). MiXCR was run by TCRdb on the PCR reads, yielding one entry per CDR3 protein. The data hold about 68,000 distinct CDR3 sequences, with approximately 18% observed a single time. This record belongs to a study of molecular identifiers for immune sequencing clone quantification. Background on the study: Across replicate runs, RNA obtained from approximately 20,000 or 100,000 naive CD8 cells was divided into five, with four undergoing sequencing.

Study-level results: Underestimation of highly expanded clone sizes could arise where identical TCR molecules share a barcode. For effector cells, clones above 20 RNA copies held over 98% of molecules; for naive cells, under 1%.

V gene TRBV20-1 combines with J gene TRBJ2-3; TRBD2 aligns across 11 bases. Sequenced material: naive CD8+ T cells from blood, with Jurkat cell RNA spiked in. The subset: FACS-sorted CD8+CD4-CCR7+CD45RA+ naive T cells. This receptor was obtained from a human donor in good health. Some libraries in this study had Jurkat cell RNA spiked in. CDR3 in amino acids: CSARLTSGITDTQYF. CDR3 DNA: TGCAGTGCTAGGCTGACTAGCGGGATTACAGATACGCAGTATTTT.